This paragraph covers one TCR beta chain sequence. A few counts support this clone. This receptor's antigen is unknown. No much larger clone is present one base from it, and per-base qualities are unavailable. These data are taken from a study of cytomegalovirus exposure and HLA in healthy donors (dated by TCRdb to 2017 to 2019). Study-level background: According to an earlier analysis of a few hundred of the donors, 200 million or so T cells yielded 95 million to 140 million unique TCR beta sequences and about 300 Gb of sequence data. The study combined high-throughput TCR immunosequencing, statistical association of individual TCRs with disease status, and machine learning to predict cytomegalovirus infection status. Donor age, sex, ethnicity and CMV serostatus were compiled together with the repertoire data. An earlier analysis of some 600 of the donors applied high-throughput TCR beta sequencing to assess whether each TCR beta V gene segment acted as functional or pseudogenic. A later analysis re-examined previously published TCR beta repertoires from 610 or so donors and added high-resolution HLA genotyping to investigate patterns of TCR occurrence. The number of donors typed differed by locus, with 629-630 for A, B, C, DRB1 and DQB1, roughly 550 for DQA1, 600 to 610 for DPA1, and some 450 for DPB1. In a later genetic analysis, genome-wide SNP genotypes for about 65% of the roughly 670 donors were used, and that subset was treated as a discovery cohort. Of the roughly 400 genotyped donors, roughly 85% fell in the genetic ancestry cluster associated with self-reported Caucasian donors. Along with the approximately 700-subject first cohort, a separate validation cohort of around 110 different subjects was used. Rather than drawing on any new phenotypic data, the later analysis identified candidate immune exposures from TCR beta sequences and the way those sequences occurred across donors. Roughly 300 gigabases of sequencing data and approximately 84 million unique TCR sequences were included in an early release covering 550 to 650 HLA-typed donors. Because of strong linkage in the cohort, five DR-DQ haplotypes were treated as single units for association and clustering. All discovery cohort repertoires had been generated using a single sequencing platform. The study was designed to test whether signatures of past pathogen exposure could be identified by cataloging public T cell receptors. On average, roughly 240,000 unique TCR beta nucleotide sequences were sequenced per donor among some 420 genotyped donors of the cohort, with 15% to 20% of those sequences being non-productive. Using immunosequencing, the study profiled T cell repertoires from roughly 650 subjects and related those repertoires to cytomegalovirus serostatus. Both class I and class II loci were covered by HLA typing, at four-digit resolution.

The CDR3 goes from the cysteine to the phenylalanine over 15 residues. The retained sequence is limited to the CDR3, 45 bases, with the frame set at the first base. Relative to germline, V is 4 bases shorter and J is 6 bases shorter, with 16 bases between their ends. The germline V gene yields MNHNS for CDR1 and SASEGT for CDR2. Library creation used the immunoSEQ multiplex PCR assay. A mixture of 60 forward primers for TCR Vbeta segments and 13 reverse primers for TCR Jbeta segments was used in the multiplex PCR. The CDR3 region of rearranged TCR beta genes was amplified from genomic DNA with a multiplex PCR assay. The amplified TCR beta libraries were sequenced on the Illumina HiSeq System as 87-base-pair reads. The original methods were these. A later analysis counted some 74 million unique TCR beta chains across the 550 to 800 repertoires, and 9.5 million to 11 million of these chains were shared by at least two donors. To remove PCR and sequencing errors, raw reads were error-corrected and collapsed into unique sequences using a nearest-neighbor algorithm that merged closely related sequences. Alignment of CDR3 sequences to IMGT reference sequences was used to assign V, D and J gene segments. For a sequence to be retained, at least a six-nucleotide match to both a V gene segment and a J gene segment was required. A rearrangement was called productive if the CDR3 had no stop codons and remained in frame with V and J, and every other rearrangement was called non-productive. CDR3 was defined according to IMGT convention as the region running from the second conserved V-encoded cysteine to the conserved J-encoded phenylalanine. The earlier analysis of around 640 of the donors excluded sequences that lacked an unambiguous match to a single V gene segment. An earlier analysis of several hundred of the donors called V segments functional above 56.7% productive rearrangements and segregating when the between-donor standard deviation exceeded 5%. A statistical classification framework was built to diagnose cytomegalovirus status from the catalog of TCR beta chain sequences. In a later analysis, V and J genes were assigned by comparing TCR nucleotide sequences against IMGT/GENE-DB human TR gene sequences. In a later analysis, CDR3 sequences and most-parsimonious VDJ recombination scenarios were assigned using the TCRdist pipeline. A later analysis defined each TCR beta chain by its CDR3 amino acid sequence plus V-gene family, and excluded reads lacking a unique V-gene family. In a later analysis, 500 to 700 highly shared, low-generation-probability nucleotide sequences were removed to address suspected cross-contamination and a sequencing artifact. For each public chain, a later analysis derived a clonal expansion index from normalized ranks of inferred template counts within each repertoire. A later analysis computed generation probabilities with a VDJ recombination model fitted to out-of-frame rearrangements, and checked the results against IGoR. In a later analysis, TCR-TCR, TCR-HLA and TCR-CMV co-occurrence was scored with hypergeometric tests, and a repertoire-size bias correction was applied to TCR pairs. In a later analysis, false discovery rates were estimated by permuting HLA or CMV assignments 20 times. In a later analysis, co-occurring TCRs were grouped with DBSCAN, and TCRdist sequence similarity was added when clustering was performed within HLA-allele-positive subsets. For co-occurrence clustering, repertoires with fewer than 30,000 or more than 120,000 public chains were excluded, along with several repertoires with anomalous nucleotide sharing. Here the immuneACCESS table is served through TCRdb, limited to in-frame sequences with V and J called. Missing clones are a known gap in these copies; in checked studies unresolved V genes cover under half, and the rest lacks a known reason. V and J calls and clone size are those listed in that table; D and trimming were worked out from the DNA. Here the sample has under 150,000 clones; approximately 72% occur a single time. The ten top clones hold 2% to 2.5% of the sample.

The cohort was made up of 666 healthy bone marrow donors. At the time of sampling, every cohort member was nominally healthy, though immune exposures that went unrecorded were likely present. The donor was CMV seronegative and belonged to the group of around 350 seronegative cohort members. A peripheral blood sample was collected from each donor, and TCR beta sequencing was performed on peripheral blood mononuclear cells. Genomic DNA extraction from the blood cell samples was performed with the Qiagen DNeasy Blood Extraction Kit. Paper-wide results and their limitations: When HLA alleles, especially DR and DQ, strongly co-occurred, TCR associations were difficult to assign to individual alleles. Several of the top co-occurrence clusters appeared to be linked to parvovirus B19, influenza, CMV and Epstein-Barr virus, according to a later analysis. Linkage disequilibrium might explain the correlated functional status among segregating V segments, but an unknown experimental factor could not be excluded. For the cohort, immune exposure information was limited to CMV serostatus. Cytomegalovirus status was reported to be diagnosed by the classifier with high specificity and sensitivity in both the original and validation cohorts. In a later analysis, HLA-associated TCR beta chains showed more clonal expansion and lower generation probabilities than non-associated chains that were equally common. In a later analysis, the rate of TCR association differed among HLA loci, with DRB1 alleles having the most associated TCRs and HLA-C alleles having the fewest. Some IMGT-functional V segments, including TRBV6-2 and TRBV6-3, could not be distinguished by the 87-base-pair reads and were therefore excluded. The study listed 150 to 200 TCR beta chains as associated with cytomegalovirus. Three of the identified cytomegalovirus-associated TCR beta chains were confirmed in vitro to be specific for cytomegalovirus antigens. Specific HLA alleles were associated with roughly 17,000 TCR beta sequences at a false discovery rate of 0.05 in a later analysis. In a later genetic analysis, fewer N-insertions in productive TCRs were reported among donors in an Asian-associated ancestry cluster than the roughly 700-donor mean. According to the authors, the approach could potentially be generalized to other disease states and immunological phenotypes. A later analysis found that most CMV-associated TCR beta chains appeared HLA-restricted, with HLA associations seemingly driven largely by CMV exposure. An earlier analysis of some 560 of the donors showed that most TCR beta V segments appeared in productive rearrangements either about 90% or about 30% of the time, which broadly matched IMGT annotations. The sequencing pipeline was judged likely to have produced a cluster of highly shared sequence variants as a technical artifact. HLA typing was unavailable for some donors at each locus, so association tests used only the typed subset. Over 15 rarely observed V segments, including chromosome 9 orphons, were excluded from the earlier analysis of approximately 500 of the donors because counts were too low. Across donors, most TCR sequences were observed very rarely, whereas some public TCRs were present in many individuals. A later genetic analysis associated a missense DCLRE1C variant with V-gene and J-gene trimming of TCR beta chains, and an independent cohort replicated the association. A further reported finding was that TCR beta sequences accurately predicted the HLA-A and HLA-B alleles for most subjects in the first cohort. Roughly uniform sequencing depth across donors was assumed in presence/absence analyses, although this assumption may not hold. This cohort had only TCR beta chains sequenced, and the lack of alpha or paired-chain data limited which features could be detected.

The TCR originated in a man aged 35-49 years in good health and CMV-seronegative. Sequenced material: PBMCs. Rearrangement joined TRBV6-1 to TRBJ1-5, and perhaps TRBD1 as D gene, on 5 matching bases. The CDR3 region has the sequence CASSAGLGLAQPQHF. The nucleotide sequence reads as follows: TGTGCCAGCAGTGCCGGATTGGGGCTTGCTCAGCCCCAGCATTTT.